This TCR beta chain emerged from a study of cytomegalovirus exposure and HLA in healthy donors. General study results and limits: Most TCR sequences showed up rarely, but some public TCRs showed up in many donors.

Method: immunoSEQ multiplex PCR; TCRdb's copy keeps in-frame clones and lacks some. This table has around 180,000 clones, roughly 83% appearing once. Trimming took 6 bases from V and 1 from J; bases not matched to a gene: 4. CDR3 length equals 14 residues. In germline, CDR1 is MNHEY, CDR2 SMNVEV (reference sequence). This clone was found once. Its antigen is unknown. The specimen sequenced was PBMCs. The chain is built from TRBV27 and TRBJ1-1, with 8 positions matching TRBD1. This clonotype originated in a woman aged 18-35 years in good health and CMV-seronegative. CDR3 bases: TGTGCCAGCAGCTTGGGACAGGCGAACACTGAAGCTTTCTTT. This translates into CASSLGQANTEAFF.